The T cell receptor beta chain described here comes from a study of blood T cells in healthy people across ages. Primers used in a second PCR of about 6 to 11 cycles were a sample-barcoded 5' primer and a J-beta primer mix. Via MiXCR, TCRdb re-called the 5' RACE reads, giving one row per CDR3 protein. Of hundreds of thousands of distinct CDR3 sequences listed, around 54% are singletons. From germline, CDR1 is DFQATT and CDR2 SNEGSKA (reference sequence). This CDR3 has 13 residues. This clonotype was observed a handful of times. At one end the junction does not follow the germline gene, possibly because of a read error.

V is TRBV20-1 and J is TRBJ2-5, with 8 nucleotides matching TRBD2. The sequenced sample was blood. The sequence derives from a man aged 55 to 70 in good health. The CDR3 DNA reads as TGCAGTGCCAGAGCGGGGGAGGGAGAGACCCAGTACTTC. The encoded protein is CSARAGEGETQYF.